A selection of T cell receptor beta chains follows, all from one sample in a study of regulatory T cells in long-lasting Graves disease. TCRdb ran MiXCR on the multiplex PCR reads and lists one entry per CDR3 protein. The table has a few hundred thousand distinct CDR3 sequences, 16% seen once. These data also featured in a second study, about T cells in Graves' hyperthyroidism and ophthalmopathy.

This sample comprised peripheral blood mononuclear cells (PBMCs), obtained at new diagnosis, from a patient treated with antithyroid drugs. The receptors were sampled from a middle-aged man with Graves disease. Each CDR3 is given with its conserved first and last residue. A D gene is named only where the DNA matches it firmly. Clone size is stated in some rows and not others, as once, few, many or a class when expanded.

D	V	size	J	DNA	CDR3
-	TRBV10-3	few	TRBJ2-7	TGTGCCTCCCAAAAGGGGGACGACGAGCAGTACTTC	CASQKGDDEQYF
-	TRBV6-1	many	TRBJ2-4	TGTGCCAGCAGTGAAATTGGTGCAGCTTTAGCCAAAAACATTCAGTACTTC	CASSEIGAALAKNIQYF
-	TRBV3-1	many	TRBJ1-5	TGTGCCAGCAGCCAAAATGAACAGGACAATCAGCCCCAGCATTTT	CASSQNEQDNQPQHF
-	TRBV11-2	many	TRBJ2-4	TGTGCCAGCAGCTTAGACTCTTTCAAAAACATTCAGTACTTC	CASSLDSFKNIQYF
-	TRBV2	many	TRBJ2-3	TGTGCCAGCAGCGGCCGCTCGGGAACAGATACGCAGTATTTT	CASSGRSGTDTQYF
TRBD1	TRBV11-3	many	TRBJ2-3	TGTGCCAGCAGCTTAGTACAGGGGTATACGCAGTATTTT	CASSLVQGYTQYF
-	TRBV15	many	TRBJ1-5	TGTGCCACCAGCCTACAAGACCAGCCCCAGCATTTT	CATSLQDQPQHF
-	TRBV4-3	many	TRBJ1-1	TGTGCCAGCAGCTTACGTCGGATGAACACTGAAGCTTTCTTT	CASSLRRMNTEAFF
TRBD1	TRBV7-2	-	TRBJ2-4	TGTGCCAGCAGCCTACGGACAGGGGGCTATTGGGGAAACATTCAGTACTTC	CASSLRTGGYWGNIQYF
TRBD1	TRBV28	many	TRBJ1-2	TGTGCCAGCAGGGGGCCAACAGGGGGCCCGCGGGGCTACACCTTC	CASRGPTGGPRGYTF
-	TRBV5-1	many	TRBJ2-7	TGCGCCAGCAGCCTGTCAGGGGGGTCACCCACCGGTCTCTACGAGCAGTACTTC	CASSLSGGSPTGLYEQYF
TRBD1	TRBV28	many	TRBJ2-7	TGTGCCAGCAGTTGGGGACAGGCCCTTTCCTACGAGCAGTACTTC	CASSWGQALSYEQYF
-	TRBV20-1	few	TRBJ2-7	TGCAGTGCTAGAGATGGAATGGATTCGGGCTACGAGCAGTACTTC	CSARDGMDSGYEQYF
TRBD1	TRBV4-2	few	TRBJ2-7	TGTGCCAGCAGCGTCCTCGTGACAGGGGGCGCGGGGCAGTACTTC	CASSVLVTGGAGQYF
TRBD1	TRBV27	many	TRBJ2-7	TGTGCCAGCAGTTTATACAGGGGGAAGAGTTCCGAGCAGTACTTC	CASSLYRGKSSEQYF
-	TRBV5-1	-	TRBJ2-2	TGCGCCAGCAGCTTCGAAGTGAACACCGGGGAGCTGTTTTTT	CASSFEVNTGELFF
-	TRBV6-5	many	TRBJ2-5	TGTGCCAGCAGTTACCCCGGGACATCCCAGGAGACCCAGTACTTC	CASSYPGTSQETQYF
TRBD1	TRBV6-2/TRBV6-3	few	TRBJ2-7	TGTGCCAGCAGTTACGACAGGGGGGGGACCTACGAGCAGTACTTC	CASSYDRGGTYEQYF
-	TRBV20-1	-	TRBJ1-4	TGCAGTGCTAGTCGGTCAGGGCCGTACGAAAAACTGTTTTTT	CSASRSGPYEKLFF
-	TRBV3-1	few	TRBJ1-1	TGTGCCAGCAGCCAATTGTGGCAGGAGAACACTGAAGCTTTCTTT	CASSQLWQENTEAFF
TRBD1	TRBV12-3/TRBV12-4	many	TRBJ1-1	TGTGCCAGCAGCCCGGGGACAGGGGGGAACACTGAAGCTTTCTTT	CASSPGTGGNTEAFF
TRBD2	TRBV5-1	many	TRBJ2-3	TGCGCCAGCAGACCACTAGCGACTAGCACAGATACGCAGTATTTT	CASRPLATSTDTQYF
TRBD2	TRBV9	few	TRBJ2-3	TGTGCCAGCAGCGGACGGACTAGTCGGACAGATACGCAGTATTTT	CASSGRTSRTDTQYF
-	TRBV4-3	many	TRBJ2-3	TGCGCCAGCAGCCAAGAAGCGCATGGGGATACGCAGTATTTT	CASSQEAHGDTQYF
TRBD1	TRBV20-1	many	TRBJ1-5	TGCAGTGCTAGAGACGCGGACAGGGGGCGATGGGATCAGCCCCAGCATTTT	CSARDADRGRWDQPQHF
-	TRBV18	many	TRBJ1-5	TGTGCCAGCTCCCCGGTTGGAGATCAGCCCCAGCATTTT	CASSPVGDQPQHF
-	TRBV27	once	TRBJ2-1	TGTGCCAGCAGTTTGGCGGGTACACCCTTCAATGAGCAGTTCTTC	CASSLAGTPFNEQFF
TRBD1	TRBV28	many	TRBJ2-1	TGTGCCAGCAGTCTAGGGACAGGGCGCGTCTACAATGAGCAGTTCTTC	CASSLGTGRVYNEQFF
-	TRBV20-1	many	TRBJ2-3	TGCAGTGCAGCTGGGACGGGCACGCAGTATTTT	CSAAGTGTQYF
-	TRBV18	many	TRBJ1-5	TGTGCCAGCTCAAATAGGGACCTAAGGGTTAGCAATCAGCCCCAGCATTTT	CASSNRDLRVSNQPQHF
TRBD1	TRBV10-3	-	TRBJ2-7	TGTGCCATCCGGGCTGAAGGCAGGGGGCGAGGGGAGCAGTACTTC	CAIRAEGRGRGEQYF
-	TRBV9	-	TRBJ1-3	TGTGCCAGCAGCGATCTCAGGGGAAACACCATATATTTT	CASSDLRGNTIYF
-	TRBV6-1	-	TRBJ2-2	TGTGCCAGCAGGGTTATAGTCGGGGAGCTGTTTTTT	CASRVIVGELFF
-	TRBV18	many	TRBJ2-3	TGTGCCAGCTCACATAGACAGCTCCCGGTTCGTGGCACAGATACGCAGTATTTT	CASSHRQLPVRGTDTQYF
-	TRBV7-8	many	TRBJ1-1	TGTGCCAGCAGCCTCAGCCGTGACACTGAAGCTTTCTTT	CASSLSRDTEAFF
-	TRBV2	once	TRBJ1-2	TGTGCCAGCAAACGACGATCCCAGGATAATGGCTACACCTTC	CASKRRSQDNGYTF
-	TRBV25-1	many	TRBJ2-3	TGTGCCAGCAGTGAAGGTGACAGTAGGCATTTT	CASSEGDSRHF
TRBD1	TRBV28	many	TRBJ2-4	TGTGCCAGCAGTTTTGTTGTGACAGGGTCCAACATTCAGTACTTC	CASSFVVTGSNIQYF
TRBD2	TRBV20-1	-	TRBJ2-3	TGCAGTGCTAGAGATCGCCTAGCGGGGGGGCATAAGGCGACAGATACGCAGTATTTT	CSARDRLAGGHKATDTQYF
-	TRBV20-1	-	TRBJ2-5	TGCAGTGCAACTAGGACAGCCCAAGAGACCCAGTACTTC	CSATRTAQETQYF
-	TRBV12-3/TRBV12-4	many	TRBJ2-7	TGTGCCAGCACCCTCCAGGGGGGAATCGGCTACGAGCAGTACTTC	CASTLQGGIGYEQYF
-	TRBV5-1	many	TRBJ2-1	TGCGCCAGCAGCTTGCCAAGGCCCCCCGGGAATGAGCAGTTCTTC	CASSLPRPPGNEQFF
-	TRBV2	many	TRBJ2-2	TGTGCCAGCAATGAGGAGTACACCGGGGAGCTGTTTTTT	CASNEEYTGELFF
-	TRBV9	many	TRBJ2-7	TGTGCCAGCAGCGTAGATCCGGGGAGGGAGCAGTACTTC	CASSVDPGREQYF
-	TRBV6-5	many	TRBJ1-1	TGTGCCAGCAGTTACGGAGGGGAAGGGATCACTGAAGCTTTCTTT	CASSYGGEGITEAFF
-	TRBV24-1	-	TRBJ1-2	TGTGCCACCAGTGATGAAGGGTATGGCTACACCTTC	CATSDEGYGYTF
TRBD1	TRBV20-1	-	TRBJ1-5	TGCAGTGCTAAGAATCCGACAGGGAGGCAGCCCCAGCATTTT	CSAKNPTGRQPQHF
-	TRBV5-1	-	TRBJ2-7	TGCGCCAGCAGCCCCAGACGACCTGACTACGAGCAGTACTTC	CASSPRRPDYEQYF
-	TRBV2	-	TRBJ1-2	TGTGCCAGCAGGCAGGGGAAGACCCCATACTATGGCTACACCTTC	CASRQGKTPYYGYTF
TRBD2	TRBV12-3/TRBV12-4	many	TRBJ2-5	TGTGCCAGCAGTCGACTAGCGGGTCAGACCCAGTACTTC	CASSRLAGQTQYF
TRBD1	TRBV29-1	many	TRBJ2-2	TGCAGCGTTGGGGACGGACAGGGTAACACCGGGGAGCTGTTTTTT	CSVGDGQGNTGELFF
-	TRBV4-1	many	TRBJ1-4	TGCGCCAGCGAGAGGACGTATGCAACTAATGAAAAACTGTTTTTT	CASERTYATNEKLFF
TRBD1	TRBV5-1	-	TRBJ2-1	TGCGCCAGCAGCGTGGACAGGGGGGCCCTCCTTCGGTTCAATGAGCAGTTCTTC	CASSVDRGALLRFNEQFF
-	TRBV19	-	TRBJ1-1	TGTGCCAGTAGTAGCGGGGGACACAGTGAAGCTTTCTTT	CASSSGGHSEAFF
TRBD1	TRBV5-4	-	TRBJ1-5	TGTGCCAGCAGCCAATGTAGGGGACAGGGTGATAGCAATCAGCCCCAGCATTTT	CASSQCRGQGDSNQPQHF